This TCR beta chain was identified in a study of blood T cells in healthy people across ages. Study-level findings and limits: A roughly linear age-dependent decrease characterized TCR beta diversity per million T cells.

Germline-derived CDR1 and CDR2 are SQVTM and ANQGSEA. This CDR3 is 12 amino acids long. V shed 2 bases and J 6 bases; nucleotides not matched to a gene: 1. Next came a second PCR, run for about 7 to 12 cycles, which used a sample-barcoded 5' primer along with a J-beta primer mix. Every individual sample yielded 2.5 million or more paired-end reads (each containing CDR3). A single record per CDR3 protein comes from TCRdb applying MiXCR to the 5' RACE reads. Of 1.5 million to 2 million distinct CDR3 sequences in the sample, 28% are singletons; the top ten hold approximately 7.7%. A few counts support this clonotype. Its antigen is still unknown.

Input material: blood. The source of this sequence is a woman in her twenties or thirties in good health. V usage is TRBV29-1 and J usage is TRBJ2-1; 7 bases are a match to TRBD2. The CDR3 loop is CSVEPGGNEQFF. CDR3 DNA sequence: TGCAGCGTTGAACCGGGGGGCAATGAGCAGTTCTTC.